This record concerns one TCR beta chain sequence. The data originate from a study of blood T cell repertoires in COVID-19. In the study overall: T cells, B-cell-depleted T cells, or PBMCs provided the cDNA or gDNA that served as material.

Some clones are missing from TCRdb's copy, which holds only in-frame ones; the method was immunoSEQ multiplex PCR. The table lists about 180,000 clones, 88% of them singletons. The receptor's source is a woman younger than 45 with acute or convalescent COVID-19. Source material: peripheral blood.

The CDR3 nucleotides read TGTGCCAGCAGTTACTCGCAGGGTCAGAAAGAGCATTTT. Amino acids: CASSYSQGQKEHF. This chain joins TRBV6-5 and TRBJ1-5; TRBD1 might be the D (5 bases). Between the trimmed V and J ends, which lost 0 bases and 14 bases, there was a span of 14 bases. The CDR3 totals 13 residues. From germline, CDR1 is MNHEY and CDR2 SVGAGI.